The 23 T cell receptor beta chains listed next were all sequenced from one sample in a study of memory CD4+ T cells and cytomegalovirus serostatus. Single viable CD3+CD4+CD8-CD45RO+ cells were sorted as the memory CD4+ T cells. Libraries were prepared by immunoSEQ multiplex PCR; TCRdb keeps only in-frame clonotypes and omits some of them. This sample carries tens of thousands of clones, around 76% of them seen once, and the ten largest clones take around 4.5%. Sequenced material: memory CD4+ T cells from blood. The receptors were sampled from an adult in good health and CMV-seropositive.

The chain recombines TRBV7-2 with TRBJ2-7; no firm D call. Trimming took off 4 bases at V and 6 bases at J, with 10 bases between the two ends. This CDR3 contains 12 residues. Germline V gene sequence: CDR1 SGHTA, CDR2 FQGNSA. Here the CDR3 reads CASSWALGEQYF. CDR3 DNA: TGTGCCAGCAGCTGGGCGCTTGGCGAGCAGTACTTC.

V and J are TRBV5-1 and TRBJ1-6; D is possibly TRBD1 (5 bases). V was pared by 0 bases and J by 6 bases, with 7 bases between. The CDR3 loop spans 14 amino acids. Per germline, CDR1 SGHRS and CDR2 YFSETQ. CDR3 nucleotide sequence: TGCGCCAGCAGCTTGGGGGACGGTAATTCACCCCTCCACTTT. Translating gives CASSLGDGNSPLHF.

This sequence joins TRBV11-3 and TRBJ2-5; the D gene is possibly TRBD1 (8 bases). Germline CDR1 SGHNT, CDR2 YENEEA. The CDR3 runs to 17 residues. V was cut by 5 bases and J by 5 bases, with 24 bases left in between. This CDR3 reads CASSHGQGTREGETQYF. In DNA form, the CDR3 reads TGTGCCAGCAGCCATGGACAGGGTACAAGGGAGGGGGAGACCCAGTACTTC.

The chain combines TRBV7-6 with TRBJ2-3; D is ambiguous. Germline V gene data show CDR1 as SGHVS and CDR2 as FNYEAQ. The V gene lost 4 bases and the J gene lost 2 bases, with 4 bases spanning the gap. The length of the CDR3 is 12 residues. The CDR3 nucleotides are TGTGCCAGCAGCTCCATCACAGATACGCAGTATTTT. This gives the protein CASSSITDTQYF.

The table lists this clone with a few counts. The rearrangement links TRBV4-2 to TRBJ2-1, with 11 bases identical to TRBD2. The CDR3 covers 15 residues. The V gene end was trimmed by 2 bases and the J gene end by 6 bases; junction bases not matched to a gene: 3. Germline V gives CDR1 LGHNA, CDR2 YNFKEQ. CDR3: CASSQLAGGFNEQFF. As DNA, the CDR3 is TGTGCCAGCAGCCAACTAGCGGGGGGATTCAATGAGCAGTTCTTC.

The rearrangement links TRBV30 to TRBJ2-3, with 9 bases aligning to TRBD2. Germline V gene sequence: CDR1 GTSNPN, CDR2 SVGIG (reference sequence). The CDR3 has 13 amino acids. The trim removed 4 bases at V and 3 bases at J, leaving 2 bases unmatched. The CDR3 loop reads CAWISGRTDTQYF. In DNA form, the CDR3 reads TGTGCCTGGATTAGCGGGAGAACAGATACGCAGTATTTT.

The V and J genes are TRBV19 and TRBJ2-4; D ambiguous. The CDR3 contains 14 residues. The V and J ends lost 6 bases and 4 bases respectively, with 13 bases between them. Per germline, CDR1 LNHDA and CDR2 SQIVND (reference sequence). The CDR3 reads CASRDGGGKNIQYF. CDR3 nucleotides: TGTGCCAGTAGGGACGGCGGTGGTAAAAACATTCAGTACTTC.

This clone was picked up a small number of times. The chain links TRBV6-5 to TRBJ1-1; D possibly corresponds to TRBD1 (5 bases). CDR3 length: 14 residues. V was trimmed by 5 bases and J by 1 base, leaving 11 bases between them. Per germline, CDR1 MNHEY and CDR2 SVGAGI. CDR3 in amino acids: CASSGRVTNTEAFF. CDR3 nucleotides: TGTGCCAGCAGTGGCAGGGTGACGAACACTGAAGCTTTCTTT.

This chain joins TRBV5-1 and TRBJ2-7; the match to TRBD1 covers 8 bases. The CDR3 spans 14 residues. V lost 0 bases and J lost 7; bases outside the gene matches: 6. Germline lookup yields CDR1 SGHRS and CDR2 YFSETQ. The CDR3 spells CASSLGDRTGEQYF. The DNA for the CDR3 is TGCGCCAGCAGCTTGGGGGACAGGACTGGAGAGCAGTACTTC. Full variable domain (missing parts from reference TRBV5-1 and TRBJ2-7): KAGVTQTPRYLIKTRGQQVTLSCSPISGHRSVSWYQQTPGQGLQFLFEYFSETQRNKGNFPGRFSGRQFSNSRSEMNVSTLELGDSALYLCASSLGDRTGEQYFGPGTRLTVT.

The CDR3 bases are TGCAGCGTTGAGAGAGGGGGCGAACAGTACTTC. Translating it yields CSVERGGEQYF. The V and J genes are TRBV29-1 and TRBJ2-7, with 7 bases aligning to TRBD1. With 3 bases clipped from V and 10 bases from J, the junction kept 6 bases outside the gene matches. CDR1 is SQVTM, CDR2 ANQGSEA, per germline. CDR3 length: 11 amino acids.

V usage is TRBV6-5 and J usage is TRBJ1-1; 7 bases align to TRBD1. V trimming: 5 bases; J trimming: 5 bases; junction bases outside the gene matches: 8. The V gene's germline CDR1 is MNHEY and CDR2 SVGAGI. The CDR3 is 14 amino acids. The CDR3 loop reads CASSLLGGRTEAFF. In nucleotides, the CDR3 is TGTGCCAGCAGTCTTCTAGGGGGCAGAACTGAAGCTTTCTTT.

The rearrangement uses TRBV4-3 and TRBJ2-3; 7 nucleotides align to TRBD2. The CDR3 loop spans 18 amino acids. V dropped 2 bases and J dropped 6; count of bases not matched to a gene: 17. Germline V gene data show CDR1 as LGHNA and CDR2 as YSLEER. This CDR3 is CASSQSPGRAGVSDTQYF. As DNA, the CDR3 is TGCGCCAGCAGCCAAAGCCCCGGTAGGGCGGGAGTATCGGATACGCAGTATTTT.

V usage is TRBV2 and J usage is TRBJ1-2; a possible D gene is TRBD1 (5 bases). The germline CDR1 and CDR2 sequences are SNHLY and FYNNEI. Deletions cut 5 bases from V and 5 bases from J, with 12 bases between. CDR3 length equals 13 residues. The CDR3 DNA follows: TGTGCCAGCAGTACTATTGGGGCTTATGGCTACACCTTC. Protein product: CASSTIGAYGYTF.

In this sample, this clone turned up once. The rearrangement joins TRBV21-1 to TRBJ2-5; TRBD2 is taken as the D call from the table, unchecked against the DNA. TRBV21-1 is termed a pseudogene. The CDR3 contains 14 residues. The CDR3 DNA sequence: TGTGCCACCAGAAGGCGGGGGTCGAGAGAGACCCAGTACTTC. Its protein product is CATRRRGSRETQYF.

The V call is TRBV11-2, the J call TRBJ2-3, with D perhaps matching TRBD2 (6 bases). CDR3 length: 14 residues. V was shortened by 6 bases and J by 1 base, with 11 bases between the two germline ends. The V gene's germline CDR1 is SGHAT and CDR2 FQNNGV. Here the CDR3 DNA reads TGTGCCAGCAGTCGACTAGTTGGCACAGATACGCAGTATTTT. It specifies CASSRLVGTDTQYF.

This clone appeared a few times. The chain is built from TRBV6-4 and TRBJ1-5; D remains unclear. The V end lost 4 bases, the J end lost 5 bases, and 15 bases lay between the germline ends. Germline values: CDR1 MRHNA, CDR2 SNTAGT. The CDR3 consists of 15 residues. This CDR3 is CASSVGWTKDQPQHF. As DNA, the CDR3 is TGTGCCAGCAGTGTTGGATGGACCAAGGATCAGCCCCAGCATTTT.

The chain couples TRBV10-3 to TRBJ1-3; D gene uncertain. With 2 bases removed from V and 0 bases from J, the gap between germline ends came to 8 bases. Germline CDR1 and CDR2: ENHRY and SYGVKD. The CDR3 runs 15 residues. CDR3 in DNA: TGTGCCATCAGTGAGAGCAGACTCTCTGGAAACACCATATATTTT. It codes for CAISESRLSGNTIYF.

The chain is built from TRBV7-3 and TRBJ1-6; D gene uncertain. This CDR3 spans 13 amino acids. The V gene's germline CDR1 is SGHTA and CDR2 FQGTGA. The germline V and J ends were trimmed by 2 bases and 11 bases, with 10 bases remaining between them. The DNA for the CDR3 is TGTGCCAGCAGCTTACGGAGCGGGCCACCCCTCCACTTT. Translating it yields CASSLRSGPPLHF. Full variable domain (remainder filled in from reference TRBV7-3 and TRBJ1-6): GAGVSQTPSNKVTEKGKYVELRCDPISGHTALYWYRQSLGQGPEFLIYFQGTGAADDSGLPNDRFFAVRPEGSVSTLKIQRTERGDSAVYLCASSLRSGPPLHFGNGTRLTVT.

The CDR3 loop is CASSLRTGEGYTF. In DNA form, the CDR3 reads TGTGCCAGCAGCTTACGGACAGGGGAAGGCTACACCTTC. The chain has TRBV11-3 and TRBJ1-2, with 9 bases identical to TRBD1. The CDR3 loop spans 13 amino acids. Trimming took 2 bases from V and 8 from J; bases not matched to a gene: 3. Per the germline V gene, CDR1 is SGHNT and CDR2 is YENEEA.

The chain couples TRBV30 to TRBJ1-4; no definite D call. CDR3 size: 12 residues. Germline values: CDR1 GTSNPN, CDR2 SVGIG (reference sequence). With 3 bases removed from V and 4 bases from J, the gap between germline ends came to 6 bases. The CDR3 protein is CAWRPNNEKLFF. For the CDR3, the DNA is TGTGCCTGGAGGCCAAATAATGAAAAACTGTTTTTT.

The chain combines TRBV10-3 with TRBJ2-1, with 10 bases lining up with TRBD2. The CDR3 sequence is 15 residues long. The V segment lost 0 bases and the J segment 4 bases; nucleotides outside the gene matches: 0. Germline V lookup: CDR1 ENHRY, CDR2 SYGVKD. Here the CDR3 DNA reads TGTGCCATCAGTGAGTCACTAGCGGGGTACAATGAGCAGTTCTTC. Protein product: CAISESLAGYNEQFF.

This clone turned up a few times. This chain joins TRBV6-6 and TRBJ1-5; D is ambiguous. Trimming pared 4 bases from V and 0 bases from J, leaving 13 bases between. The CDR3 runs 16 residues. Germline values: CDR1 MNHNY, CDR2 SVGAGI (reference sequence). CDR3 DNA sequence: TGTGCCAGCAGTTTGGGGATGGGCATTAGCAATCAGCCCCAGCATTTT. It translates to CASSLGMGISNQPQHF.

The chain links TRBV5-4 to TRBJ1-1; 7 bases line up with TRBD1. The germline V gene encodes CDR1 SGHNT and CDR2 YYREEE (reference sequence). Trimming took 4 bases from V and 2 from J; bases not matched to a gene: 5. CDR3 length: 14 residues. The CDR3 bases are TGTGCCAGCAGCCGGGGACAGACAAACACTGAAGCTTTCTTT. Amino acid sequence: CASSRGQTNTEAFF. The full variable domain, in which reference TRBV5-4 and TRBJ1-1 provide the parts outside the CDR3, is ETGVTQSPTHLIKTRGQQVTLRCSSQSGHNTVSWYQQALGQGPQFIFQYYREEENGRGNFPPRFSGLQFPNYSSELNVNALELDDSALYLCASSRGQTNTEAFFGQGTRLTVV.